The 3 T cell receptor beta chains presented below share a single source sample, sequenced in a study of blood T cell repertoires in COVID-19. The protocol was immunoSEQ multiplex PCR, while the TCRdb copy is restricted to in-frame clones and leaves out a portion. The sample records about 36,000 clones, approximately 78% being singletons. Sequenced input: peripheral blood. The receptors were gathered from a human donor in a cohort sampled during active or convalescent COVID-19. The donor label of this sample is uncertain.

The chain uses TRBV27 and TRBJ2-2; 9 nucleotides line up with TRBD2. In germline, CDR1 is MNHEY, CDR2 SMNVEV (reference sequence). This CDR3 is 18 amino acids long. After removal of 2 bases from V and 3 bases from J, the junction contained 10 bases not matched to a gene. CDR3 protein: CASSLGLREGAHTGELFF. CDR3 in DNA: TGTGCCAGCAGTTTAGGGTTGCGGGAGGGCGCGCACACCGGGGAGCTGTTTTTT.

Only one count was recorded for this clone. The genes are TRBV9 and TRBJ2-1; D not certain. The V end lost 4 bases, the J end lost 6 bases, and 8 bases lay between the germline ends. Per the germline V gene, CDR1 is SGDLS and CDR2 is YYNGEE. This CDR3 region has 12 residues. The CDR3 DNA reads TGTGCCAGCAGCCCAGTAACCAATGAGCAGTTCTTC. It specifies CASSPVTNEQFF.

This clone has more than one count but fewer than ten. The chain joins TRBV5-1 to TRBJ1-1; D possibly corresponds to TRBD1 (6 bases). CDR3 length: 18 amino acids. The V and J ends lost 2 bases and 0 bases respectively, with 20 bases between them. Looked up from germline, CDR1 is SGHRS and CDR2 is YFSETQ. The CDR3 nucleotides are TGCGCCAGCAGCTTAGGTTACGCTACCGACAGGTTGAACACTGAAGCTTTCTTT. Amino acids: CASSLGYATDRLNTEAFF.